These 30 T cell receptor beta chains were sequenced from one sample in a study of cytomegalovirus exposure and HLA in healthy donors. A multiplex PCR was run with 60 Vbeta primers and 13 Jbeta primers. Assay: immunoSEQ multiplex PCR; the TCRdb copy retains only in-frame clones and omits some. The sample spans 130,000 or so clones; the ten largest clones claim roughly 1.4%. Sequenced input: PBMCs. The origin of the receptors is a woman between 40 and 55 years old in good health and CMV-seronegative.

The chain recombines TRBV2 with TRBJ2-5; the match to TRBD2 covers 10 bases. Germline loops: CDR1 SNHLY, CDR2 FYNNEI. The CDR3 runs 20 residues. V lost 11 bases, J lost 2 bases, and 26 bases stayed unmatched. The CDR3 region is CAGTRTGHTAGGPGQETQYF. The CDR3 DNA is TGTGCCGGCACCCGAACGGGTCATACAGCGGGGGGGCCTGGTCAAGAGACCCAGTACTTC. Filled out from reference TRBV2 and TRBJ2-5, the complete variable domain reads EPEVTQTPSHQVTQMGQEVILRCVPISNHLYFYWYRQILGQKVEFLVSFYNNEISEKSEIFDDQFSVERPDGSNFTLKIRSTKLEDSAMYFCAGTRTGHTAGGPGQETQYFGPGTRLLVL.

The rearrangement links TRBV28 to TRBJ2-5; 11 positions match TRBD2. Germline-derived CDR1 and CDR2 are MDHEN and SYDVKM. The J segment lost 3 bases and the V segment lost 5 bases, leaving 5 bases of the junction unmatched. The CDR3 sequence is 15 residues long. This CDR3 is CASSVAGGRKETQYF. The CDR3 nucleotides are TGTGCCAGCAGTGTAGCGGGGGGGCGGAAAGAGACCCAGTACTTC.

The chain employs TRBV28 and TRBJ2-7, with TRBD2 matching 8 bases. V shed 6 bases and J 4 bases; nucleotides not matched to a gene: 14. The CDR3 runs to 16 residues. Germline values: CDR1 MDHEN, CDR2 SYDVKM. The CDR3 loop reads CASSPGGALAGYEQYF. In nucleotides, the CDR3 is TGTGCCAGCAGCCCCGGGGGGGCCTTAGCTGGGTACGAGCAGTACTTC.

J is TRBJ1-5 and V is TRBV2, with D possibly TRBD1 on 6 matching bases. V lost 3 bases and J 6 bases, leaving 9 bases between the germline ends. This CDR3 has 13 residues. Germline CDR1 is SNHLY and CDR2 is FYNNEI. CDR3 in DNA: TGTGCCAGCAGTGACGAGGACAGTCAGCCCCAGCATTTT. Its protein product is CASSDEDSQPQHF.

The chain is built from TRBV9 and TRBJ1-2; TRBD1 matches at 7 bases. Germline V gene sequence: CDR1 SGDLS, CDR2 YYNGEE. CDR3 length: 17 amino acids. V was clipped by 4 bases and J by 1 base; unmatched bases: 13. The CDR3: CASSLTTTGEVNYGYTF. The CDR3, as DNA: TGTGCCAGCAGCCTTACTACCACAGGGGAGGTTAACTATGGCTACACCTTC.

This rearrangement joins TRBV28 to TRBJ2-2; 8 positions agree with TRBD1. The ends lost 7 bases at V and 5 bases at J; junction bases unmatched: 6. This CDR3 contains 14 residues. Germline CDR1 reads MDHEN; CDR2 reads SYDVKM. The CDR3 nucleotides read TGTGCCAGCAACGAGGACAGGGTGACCGGGGAGCTGTTTTTT. Encoded protein: CASNEDRVTGELFF.

V gene TRBV5-5 combines with J gene TRBJ1-5; 10 bases are shared with TRBD1. Losses at the gene ends were 4 bases for V and 5 bases for J; bases not matched to a gene: 9. Per the germline V gene, CDR1 is SGHKS and CDR2 is YYEKEE (reference sequence). The CDR3 totals 16 residues. CDR3 region: CASSLSTGGSYQPQHF. The CDR3, as DNA: TGTGCCAGCAGCCTCTCGACAGGGGGCAGCTATCAGCCCCAGCATTTT. Filled out from reference TRBV5-5 and TRBJ1-5, the complete variable domain reads DAGVTQSPTHLIKTRGQQVTLRCSPISGHKSVSWYQQVLGQGPQFIFQYYEKEERGRGNFPDRFSARQFPNYSSELNVNALLLGDSALYLCASSLSTGGSYQPQHFGDGTRLSIL.

The gene calls are TRBV7-3 and TRBJ2-2; TRBD1 agrees at 7 bases. The CDR3 covers 13 residues. Trimming removed 5 bases from V and 7 bases from J; junction bases left unmatched: 4. Germline V CDR1 and CDR2: SGHTA, FQGTGA. CDR3 in amino acids: CASSRTGDGELFF. For the CDR3, the DNA is TGTGCCAGCAGCCGAACAGGGGACGGGGAGCTGTTTTTT.

The rearrangement links TRBV5-1 to TRBJ1-1; D might be TRBD1 (5 bases). V was trimmed by 0 bases and J by 4 bases, leaving 10 bases between them. The CDR3 runs to 14 residues. Germline V gives CDR1 SGHRS, CDR2 YFSETQ. Written as DNA, the CDR3 is TGCGCCAGCAGCTTGGGTACAGGTCCCACTGAAGCTTTCTTT. Its translation is CASSLGTGPTEAFF.

The chain is built from TRBV7-2 and TRBJ2-5; 11 bases are a match to TRBD2. With 2 bases clipped from V and 2 bases from J, the junction kept 7 bases outside the gene matches. Germline-derived CDR1 and CDR2 are SGHTA and FQGNSA. The CDR3 sequence is 17 residues long. DNA of the CDR3: TGTGCCAGCAGCTTAAGGCTAGCGGGGGGTCCACAAGAGACCCAGTACTTC. Its translation is CASSLRLAGGPQETQYF.

The CDR3 region is CASSGVRGPRTIYF. DNA of the CDR3: TGTGCCAGCAGCGGGGTGCGGGGCCCTCGCACCATATATTTT. The rearrangement uses TRBV7-2 and TRBJ1-3; D is possibly TRBD1 (5 bases). Germline V gene lookup returns CDR1 SGHTA and CDR2 FQGNSA. V was clipped by 5 bases and J by 9 bases, with 17 bases between them. This CDR3 has 14 residues.

This chain joins TRBV4-3 and TRBJ2-7; D possibly corresponds to TRBD2 (6 bases). Germline loops: CDR1 LGHNA, CDR2 YSLEER. V was cut by 3 bases and J by 2 bases, with 14 bases left in between. This CDR3 region has 15 residues. CDR3 DNA sequence: TGCGCCAGCAGCCAGGCCGGGGGTCTGGCCTACGAGCAGTACTTC. Translation gives CASSQAGGLAYEQYF.

The gene calls are TRBV10-2 and TRBJ1-1; D is ambiguous. V gave up 11 bases and J gave up 3 bases, with 10 bases separating them. Looked up from germline, CDR1 is WSHSY and CDR2 is SAAADI. The CDR3 is 11 amino acids. CDR3 in amino acids: CASRRDTEAFF. The DNA of the CDR3 is TGCGCCTCCCGTCGGGACACTGAAGCTTTCTTT.

V is TRBV5-1 and J is TRBJ2-3; 7 positions match TRBD1. The CDR3 sequence is 15 residues long. The V gene end was trimmed by 5 bases and the J gene end by 2 bases; junction bases not matched to a gene: 8. The V gene's germline CDR1 is SGHRS and CDR2 YFSETQ. CDR3 region: CASRYNTGVTDTQYF. In DNA form, the CDR3 reads TGCGCCAGCAGGTACAATACAGGGGTCACAGATACGCAGTATTTT.

This sequence joins TRBV7-2 and TRBJ1-2; the match to TRBD1 covers 9 bases. The J segment lost 2 bases and the V segment lost 4 bases, leaving 2 bases of the junction unmatched. The CDR3 contains 14 residues. Germline lookup yields CDR1 SGHTA and CDR2 FQGNSA. In DNA, the CDR3 is TGTGCCAGCAGCTCCGACAGGGGGAACTATGGCTACACCTTC. Protein: CASSSDRGNYGYTF.

V usage is TRBV6-5 and J usage is TRBJ1-2, with 7 positions matching TRBD1. CDR1 is MNHEY and CDR2 is SVGAGI in the germline V gene. The CDR3 is 14 amino acids. V gave up 7 bases and J gave up 2 bases; unmatched junction bases: 7. CDR3 bases: TGTGCCAGCACACCGGGACAGTTAAACTATGGCTACACCTTC. It translates to CASTPGQLNYGYTF.

Comments on this clone: This sample includes further DNA sequences coding for the same CDR3. The gene calls are TRBV9 and TRBJ1-1, with D perhaps matching TRBD1 (5 bases). CDR3 length: 15 amino acids. Per the germline V gene, CDR1 is SGDLS and CDR2 is YYNGEE. The V gene lost 4 bases and the J gene lost 2 bases, with 15 bases spanning the gap. CDR3 residues: CASSPLGQPNTEAFF. The CDR3 DNA reads TGTGCCAGCAGCCCTCTGGGGCAGCCAAACACTGAAGCTTTCTTT.

The CDR3 spells CASSLAENTEAFF. In nucleotides, the CDR3 is TGTGCCAGCAGCTTAGCAGAGAACACTGAAGCTTTCTTT. The chain carries TRBV7-3 and TRBJ1-1; unclear D gene. The CDR3 has 13 amino acids. The germline V and J ends were trimmed by 2 bases and 1 base, with 5 bases remaining between them. CDR1 is SGHTA, CDR2 FQGTGA, per germline.

The chain carries TRBV28 and TRBJ2-4, with 7 bases identical to TRBD2. V trimming: 5 bases; J trimming: 4 bases; junction bases outside the gene matches: 2. There are 13 residues in the CDR3. Germline V CDR1 and CDR2: MDHEN, SYDVKM. The CDR3 loop reads CASSKGGKNIQYF. The CDR3 DNA reads TGTGCCAGCAGTAAGGGAGGGAAAAACATTCAGTACTTC.

The chain carries TRBV28 and TRBJ2-2, with D hard to call. V dropped 10 bases and J dropped 5 bases, with 14 bases sitting between them. Germline V gene data show CDR1 as MDHEN and CDR2 as SYDVKM. CDR3 length equals 13 residues. CDR3 in DNA: TGTGCCACTCGACGAACAGTGACCGGGGAGCTGTTTTTT. This gives the protein CATRRTVTGELFF.

The chain uses TRBV5-6 and TRBJ2-5, with 7 bases identical to TRBD2. In germline, CDR1 is SGHDT, CDR2 YYEEEE. CDR3 length: 14 residues. Losses at the gene ends were 4 bases for V and 4 bases for J; bases not matched to a gene: 7. The CDR3 reads CASSILAGGETQYF. The CDR3 DNA reads as TGTGCCAGCAGCATCTTAGCGGGCGGAGAGACCCAGTACTTC.

The chain has TRBV5-6 and TRBJ1-2; TRBD1 matches 7 bases. Germline V gives CDR1 SGHDT, CDR2 YYEEEE. Unmatched junction bases numbered 7, after V lost 2 bases and J lost 3 bases. The CDR3 extends over 15 amino acids. CDR3 sequence reads: CASSFLTGIYYGYTF. CDR3 sequence (DNA): TGTGCCAGCAGCTTCTTGACAGGGATTTACTATGGCTACACCTTC.

This chain joins TRBV7-2 and TRBJ1-2; 8 positions match TRBD1. V gave up 1 base and J gave up 0 bases; unmatched junction bases: 10. This CDR3 is 18 amino acids long. Germline V gene data show CDR1 as SGHTA and CDR2 as FQGNSA. The chain's CDR3 is CASSLDPAGGPSNYGYTF. CDR3 nucleotide sequence: TGTGCCAGCAGCTTAGATCCGGCAGGGGGCCCCTCTAACTATGGCTACACCTTC.

This sequence joins TRBV2 and TRBJ2-7; 7 positions match TRBD1. The ends lost 4 bases at V and 2 bases at J; junction bases unmatched: 8. CDR1 and CDR2 from the germline V gene are SNHLY and FYNNEI. There are 15 residues in the CDR3. The DNA of the CDR3 is TGTGCCAGCAGTGGGTTCCTAGGACAGGCCTACGAGCAGTACGTC. The encoded protein is CASSGFLGQAYEQYV.

The chain links TRBV18 to TRBJ1-6, with D maybe TRBD1 (6 bases). The CDR3 is made up of 13 amino acids. Trimming took off 6 bases at V and 8 bases at J, with 11 bases between the two ends. Germline-derived CDR1 and CDR2 are KGHSH and LQKENI. CDR3 DNA: TGTGCCAGCTCGGGACAAGGGGATTCACCCCTCCACTTT. This codes for CASSGQGDSPLHF.

Remarks on this clone: In the same sample, other DNA sequences code for this CDR3. The rearrangement links TRBV27 to TRBJ2-7; 7 positions agree with TRBD1. Germline V gives CDR1 MNHEY, CDR2 SMNVEV (reference sequence). The CDR3 totals 13 residues. The V and J ends lost 2 bases and 7 bases, in that order; junction bases with no gene match: 5. The CDR3 DNA follows: TGTGCCAGCAGTTTAAGAGGGGGCCATGAGCAGTACGTC. Protein sequence: CASSLRGGHEQYV.

The chain joins TRBV29-1 to TRBJ1-1, with D tentatively TRBD1 (5 bases). The CDR3 consists of 10 residues. V was clipped by 5 bases and J by 11 bases, with 12 bases between them. Looked up from germline, CDR1 is SQVTM and CDR2 is ANQGSEA. CDR3 nucleotide sequence: TGCAGCGTTAGGGGCCCTGGGGCTTTCTTT. Amino acid sequence: CSVRGPGAFF.

The rearrangement joins TRBV5-8 to TRBJ1-2; perhaps TRBD1 as D (6 bases). The germline V and J ends were trimmed by 3 bases and 6 bases, with 18 bases remaining between them. The germline V gene has CDR1 SGHTS and CDR2 YDEGEE. The CDR3 is made up of 15 amino acids. The CDR3 DNA sequence: TGTGCCAGCAGCTCCCTGGGGGGGGCCATGGATGGCTACACCTTC. Its protein product is CASSSLGGAMDGYTF.

V is TRBV6-6 and J is TRBJ2-1; possible D gene TRBD1, 6 bases. This CDR3 comprises 15 residues. Trimming left V 6 bases short and J 7 bases short, with 19 bases between. The germline gives CDR1 MNHNY, CDR2 SVGAGI (reference sequence). CDR3 nucleotides: TGTGCCAGCAGCAGACTGACAGGCTCCAGGAATGAGCAGTTCTTC. It specifies CASSRLTGSRNEQFF.

The rearrangement links TRBV18 to TRBJ2-7; 8 bases fit TRBD1. In germline, CDR1 is KGHSH, CDR2 LQKENI. The CDR3 consists of 16 residues. V trimming: 4 bases; J trimming: 1 base; junction bases outside the gene matches: 9. In nucleotides, the CDR3 is TGTGCCAGCTCACTCACGACAGGGGCGGGTTCCTACGAGCAGTACTTC. Residues: CASSLTTGAGSYEQYF.